Below, one TCR beta chain is given with its context. The antigen remains undetermined. These data originate in a study of blood T cells in healthy people across ages. General study points: It was held that diversity estimates obtained from one million T cells represented underestimates. There was no known CMV status for donors, so expanded clonotype changes were possibly confounded.

Together with a sample-barcoded 5' primer, a J-beta primer mix was included in a second PCR lasting about 7 to 11 cycles. A minimum of 2.5 million CDR3-containing paired-end reads was obtained for each sample. TCRdb redid the calling of the 5' RACE reads with MiXCR, one entry per CDR3 protein. Here the sample spans 1.5 million or so distinct CDR3 sequences, approximately 39% being singletons. Germline CDR1 reads SQVTM; CDR2 reads ANQGSEA. This CDR3 comprises 13 residues. The chain is built from TRBV29-1 and TRBJ2-7; D tentatively fits TRBD1 or TRBD2 (5 bases each). The DNA end lines up better with TRBJ2-3; the J call may be wrong. The sample consisted of blood. The clonotype originates from a woman aged 18-35 years in good health. The CDR3 protein is CSVDGTRGDTQYF. DNA for the CDR3: TGCAGCGTTGACGGGACCCGTGGAGATACGCAGTATTTT.